This TCR beta chain is from a study of T cell repertoires in cytomegalovirus infection. The wider study: Signatures in public TCR beta sequences pointed to both CMV infection and matching HLA type. Study-wide results and caveats: There were carriers of CMV plus the relevant HLA, and cumulative public TCR beta family frequency identified them. The response measured ex vivo was dominated by TCR beta clonotypes (HLA-C-restricted and CMV-specific).

This clonotype was recorded at least ten times. What it binds is not known. TCRdb recomputed calls from the reads with MiXCR, one row per CDR3 protein. The data show around 450,000 distinct CDR3 sequences, roughly 10% seen once. V lost 3 bases and J 9 bases, leaving 12 bases between the germline ends. CDR1 is SGHTA and CDR2 is FQGNSA in the germline V gene. CDR3 length: 13 amino acids. The sequenced sample consisted of PBMCs. The gene calls are TRBV7-2 and TRBJ2-1; D perhaps matches TRBD1 (5 bases). The receptor comes from a human donor in good health (CMV status not recorded). Some clones in this sample may be carry-over from other donors' samples. CDR3 bases: TGTGCCAGCAGCTTTCAGGGTAACCGTGAGCAGTTCTTC. Its translation is CASSFQGNREQFF.